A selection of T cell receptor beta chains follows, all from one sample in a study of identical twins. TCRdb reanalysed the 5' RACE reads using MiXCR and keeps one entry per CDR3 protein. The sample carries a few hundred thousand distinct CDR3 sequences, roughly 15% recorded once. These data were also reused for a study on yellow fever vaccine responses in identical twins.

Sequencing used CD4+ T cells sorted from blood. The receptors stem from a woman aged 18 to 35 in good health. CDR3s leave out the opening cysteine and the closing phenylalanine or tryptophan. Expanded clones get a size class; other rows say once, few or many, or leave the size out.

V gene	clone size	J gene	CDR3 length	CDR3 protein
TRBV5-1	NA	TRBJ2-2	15	ASSLIKTGGNTGELF
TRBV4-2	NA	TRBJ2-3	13	ASSQVDGDGDTQY
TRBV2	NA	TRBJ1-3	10	ASKNSGNTIY
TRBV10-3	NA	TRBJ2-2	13	AISGAGANTGELF
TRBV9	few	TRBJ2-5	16	ASSVGSRGGTPQETQY
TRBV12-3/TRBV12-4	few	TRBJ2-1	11	ASSPDTSNEQF
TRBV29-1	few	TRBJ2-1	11	SVEGFGTEEQF
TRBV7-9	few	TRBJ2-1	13	ASSLEGLVGNEQF
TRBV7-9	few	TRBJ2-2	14	ASSLARGRNTGELF
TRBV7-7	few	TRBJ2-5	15	ASSRWEQGFSGETQY
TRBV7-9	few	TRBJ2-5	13	ASSSSAGQIETQY
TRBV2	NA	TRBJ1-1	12	ASTTDGMNTEAF
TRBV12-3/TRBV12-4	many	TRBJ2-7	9	ASGTDYEQY
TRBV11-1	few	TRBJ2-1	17	ASSFYFTSGRSTYNEQF
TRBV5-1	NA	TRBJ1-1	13	ASSYYRGRNTEAF
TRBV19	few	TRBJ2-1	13	ASSPGYTSYNEQF
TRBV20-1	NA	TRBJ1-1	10	SASEVPHEAF
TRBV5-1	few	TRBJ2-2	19	ASSLRALQGTGGANTGELF
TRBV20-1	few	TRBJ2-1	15	SARSAESELHYNEQF
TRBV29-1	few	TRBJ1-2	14	SVEGPHRYGNYGYT
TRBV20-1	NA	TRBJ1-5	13	SARPETGTQRPQH
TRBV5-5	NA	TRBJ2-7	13	ASSLNVGGSYEQY
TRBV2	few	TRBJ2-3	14	ASSRTSVTSTDTQY
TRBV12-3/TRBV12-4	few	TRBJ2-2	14	ANTRDRSPNTGELF
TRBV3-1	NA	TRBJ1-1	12	ASSHQGGNTEAF
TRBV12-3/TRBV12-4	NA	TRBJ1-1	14	ASRAGTGGLGTEAF
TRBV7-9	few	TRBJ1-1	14	ASSFVPGGANTEAF
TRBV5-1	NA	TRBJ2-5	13	ASRSEGTGGETQY
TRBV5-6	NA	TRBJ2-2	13	ASSQITGSTGELF
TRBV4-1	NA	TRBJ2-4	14	ASSPGQDLVSGIQY
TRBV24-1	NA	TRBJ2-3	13	ATSGRGLETDTQY
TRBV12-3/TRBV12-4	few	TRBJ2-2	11	ASSFDNTGELF
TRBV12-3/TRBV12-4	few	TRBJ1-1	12	ASSLGGSRTEAF
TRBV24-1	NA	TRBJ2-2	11	ATSDPVPGELF
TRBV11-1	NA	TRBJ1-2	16	ASSLATPMKDRRDGYT
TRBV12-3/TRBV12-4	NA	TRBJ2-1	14	ASRSTSGGRYNEQF
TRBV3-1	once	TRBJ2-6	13	ASSQHASGANVLT
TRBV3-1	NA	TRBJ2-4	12	ASSQDRQDYNQY
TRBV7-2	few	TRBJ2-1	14	ASSLAAGLSYNEQF
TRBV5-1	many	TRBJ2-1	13	ASSPARTGRNEQF
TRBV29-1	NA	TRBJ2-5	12	SSGLQPYQETQY
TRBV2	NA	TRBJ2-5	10	ASSEDTETQY
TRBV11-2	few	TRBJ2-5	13	ASSPAWGQQETQY
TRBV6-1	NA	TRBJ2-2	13	ASSETSPNTGELF
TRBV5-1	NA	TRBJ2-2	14	ASRKGAEFYTGELF
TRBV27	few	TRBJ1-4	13	ASSKRQGTNEKLF
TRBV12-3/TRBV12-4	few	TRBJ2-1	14	ASSSRTPLAYNEQF
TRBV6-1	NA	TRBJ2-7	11	ASREGLYYEQY
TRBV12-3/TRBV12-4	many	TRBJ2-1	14	ASSARLAGISNEQF
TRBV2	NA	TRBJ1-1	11	ASSEVGGNEAF
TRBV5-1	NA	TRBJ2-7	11	ASRPGEAGEQY
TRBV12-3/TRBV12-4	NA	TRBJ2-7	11	ASSTDTSYEQY
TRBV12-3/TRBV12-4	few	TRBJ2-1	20	ASSSVKVRTGWTSGRTGEQF
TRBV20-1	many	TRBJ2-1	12	SAKRSGGASEQF
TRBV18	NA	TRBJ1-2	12	ASSPPHFTGGYT